Below are 21 T cell receptor beta chains sequenced from a single sample in a study of OX40 agonist ivuxolimab in advanced cancers. The repertoire was sequenced with immunoSEQ multiplex PCR; TCRdb's copy has only in-frame clones and lacks some. This repertoire shows fewer than 90,000 clones, roughly 87% found once; its top ten account for about 3.4%. Sequences were derived from CD4+ or CD8+ T cells sorted from blood, sampled in a trial of the OX40 agonist ivuxolimab. The receptors shown here come from an adult with an advanced solid tumor such as melanoma, head and neck, liver or kidney cancer.

This clone was detected once. V gene TRBV5-6 combines with J gene TRBJ2-5, with 8 positions matching TRBD1. Trimming at V came to 0 bases and at J to 4 bases, leaving 11 bases not matched to a gene. The germline V gene encodes CDR1 SGHDT and CDR2 YYEEEE. CDR3 length equals 17 residues. The DNA for the CDR3 is TGTGCCAGCAGCTTGGAGAGGGGGACAGGATATTCAGAGACCCAGTACTTC. As protein: CASSLERGTGYSETQYF.

The chain is built from TRBV9 and TRBJ2-7; 7 bases line up with TRBD1. The junction had 23 bases not matched to a gene; V was cut back by 0 bases and J by 8 bases. Germline CDR1 is SGDLS and CDR2 is YYNGEE. This CDR3 has 19 amino acids. CDR3 DNA: TGTGCCAGCAGCGTAGATCCATTAACAGGGGAACCCCCTAATCGGAAGCAGTACTTC. As protein: CASSVDPLTGEPPNRKQYF.

Only one count was recorded for this clone. The chain combines TRBV6-9 with TRBJ2-7; D may be TRBD2 (7 bases). The germline V gene has CDR1 MNHGY and CDR2 SVAAGI. V gave up 7 bases and J gave up 6 bases, with 16 bases separating them. This CDR3 region has 13 residues. The CDR3 protein is CASTSPGGREQYF. The CDR3 nucleotides read TGTGCCAGCACCTCGCCCGGGGGGCGCGAGCAGTACTTC.

The rearrangement joins TRBV5-1 to TRBJ2-1, with D possibly called TRBD1 or TRBD2 (5 bases each). Germline V lookup: CDR1 SGHRS, CDR2 YFSETQ. Trimming removed 3 bases from V and 8 bases from J, with 15 bases in between. The CDR3 has 14 amino acids. The CDR3 sequence: CASSSGDLGDEQFF. The CDR3 DNA reads TGCGCCAGCAGCTCCGGGGACCTGGGAGATGAGCAGTTCTTC.

The sample holds one count of this clone. The chain couples TRBV30 to TRBJ1-5; no clear D gene. Trimming took 0 bases from V and 2 from J, leaving 11 bases between them. The germline gives CDR1 GTSNPN, CDR2 SVGIG (reference sequence). The CDR3 totals 15 residues. Written as DNA, the CDR3 is TGTGCCTGGAGTGTACTCGGAACTGGCAATCAGCCCCAGCATTTT. Protein sequence: CAWSVLGTGNQPQHF. The entire variable domain, with the rest obtained from reference TRBV30 and TRBJ1-5, is as follows: SQTIHQWPATLVQPVGSPLSLECTVEGTSNPNLYWYRQAAGRGLQLLFYSVGIGQISSEVPQNLSASRPQDRQFILSSKKLLLSDSGFYLCAWSVLGTGNQPQHFGDGTRLSIL.

The V and J genes are TRBV29-1 and TRBJ2-7; D tentatively fits TRBD1 or TRBD2 (7 bases each). Per germline, CDR1 SQVTM and CDR2 ANQGSEA. The V gene lost 7 bases and the J gene lost 2 bases, with 18 bases spanning the gap. There are 14 residues in the CDR3. CDR3 in DNA: TGCAGCGCTTGGGGGGGGACAGTTACCTACGAGCAGTACTTC. The encoded protein is CSAWGGTVTYEQYF.

The rearrangement links TRBV11-3 to TRBJ1-3; weak D call: TRBD1 (5 bases). Trimming pared 5 bases from V and 0 bases from J, leaving 8 bases between. The CDR3 loop spans 14 amino acids. Germline V gene sequence: CDR1 SGHNT, CDR2 YENEEA. The CDR3 DNA is TGTGCCAGCAGCCTAGGGGTCTCTGGAAACACCATATATTTT. It yields the protein CASSLGVSGNTIYF.

The V call is TRBV5-1, the J call TRBJ2-5; 10 bases agree with TRBD2. The V gene's germline CDR1 is SGHRS and CDR2 YFSETQ. Unmatched junction bases numbered 10, after V lost 4 bases and J lost 4 bases. The CDR3 is made up of 16 amino acids. CDR3 amino acids: CASSRIAGGRRETQYF. The CDR3 region has the DNA TGCGCCAGCAGCAGGATAGCGGGGGGTAGGCGAGAGACCCAGTACTTC.

This chain uses TRBV5-6 with TRBJ1-4; D perhaps matches TRBD1 (5 bases). In germline, CDR1 is SGHDT, CDR2 YYEEEE. Trimming pared 4 bases from V and 8 bases from J, leaving 15 bases between. This CDR3 is built from 14 residues. The CDR3 region is CASSLRGAGEKLFF. As DNA, the CDR3 is TGTGCCAGCAGCCTTAGGGGCGCGGGGGAAAAACTGTTTTTT.

In DNA, the CDR3 is TGTGCCAGCAGCCCTACTGGAGTGGGTGACTATGGCTACACCTTC. Protein sequence: CASSPTGVGDYGYTF. The rearrangement links TRBV7-2 to TRBJ1-2; D unclear. CDR3 length equals 15 residues. V was clipped by 5 bases and J by 3 bases, with 16 bases between them. Per the germline V gene, CDR1 is SGHTA and CDR2 is FQGNSA.

The chain has TRBV2 and TRBJ1-1; unclear D gene. Germline V gene data show CDR1 as SNHLY and CDR2 as FYNNEI. V shed 8 bases and J shed 1 base, with 2 bases lying between them. This CDR3 region has 10 residues. CDR3 protein: CASRNTEAFF. CDR3 nucleotide sequence: TGTGCCAGCCGGAACACTGAAGCTTTCTTT.

The chain is built from TRBV11-2 and TRBJ1-2, with D possibly matching TRBD1 (5 bases). The CDR3 is 13 amino acids. Germline CDR1 and CDR2: SGHAT and FQNNGV. V dropped 6 bases and J dropped 1 base, with 9 bases sitting between them. The CDR3 sequence: CASSQGYNYGYTF. The DNA of the CDR3 is TGTGCCAGCAGTCAGGGCTATAACTATGGCTACACCTTC.

CDR3 region: CASGFLPQPGNTIYF. The DNA of the CDR3 is TGTGCTAGTGGCTTTCTTCCGCAGCCTGGAAACACCATATATTTT. The chain links TRBV12-5 to TRBJ1-3; D gene uncertain. The V gene lost 6 bases and the J gene lost 2 bases, with 14 bases spanning the gap. The germline CDR1 and CDR2 sequences are LGHNT and FRNRAP. The CDR3 consists of 15 residues.

The J gene is TRBJ1-4, the V gene TRBV7-6; no firm D call. V was pared by 2 bases and J by 8 bases, with 9 bases between. CDR1 is SGHVS and CDR2 is FNYEAQ in the germline V gene. This CDR3 has 13 amino acids. CDR3 protein: CASSLSQPEKLFF. In nucleotides, the CDR3 is TGTGCCAGCAGCTTATCACAGCCGGAAAAACTGTTTTTT. Filled out from reference TRBV7-6 and TRBJ1-4, the complete variable domain reads GAGVSQSPRYKVTKRGQDVALRCDPISGHVSLYWYRQALGQGPEFLTYFNYEAQQDKSGLPNDRFSAERPEGSISTLTIQRTEQRDSAMYRCASSLSQPEKLFFGSGTQLSVL.

This chain links TRBV6-4 with TRBJ1-5; D gene uncertain. This CDR3 has 13 residues. Trimming removed 0 bases from V and 4 bases from J, with 4 bases in between. In germline, CDR1 is MRHNA, CDR2 SNTAGT. CDR3 region: CASSDSDNQPQHF. CDR3 sequence (DNA): TGTGCCAGCAGTGACTCGGATAATCAGCCCCAGCATTTT.

The gene calls are TRBV4-1 and TRBJ2-7; 7 bases fit TRBD1. The germline gives CDR1 MGHRA, CDR2 YSYEKL. The CDR3 totals 13 residues. V was clipped by 2 bases and J by 5 bases; unmatched bases: 3. In DNA form, the CDR3 reads TGCGCCAGCAGCCAAACAGGGGTACACGAGCAGTACTTC. Protein product: CASSQTGVHEQYF.

The chain has TRBV7-2 and TRBJ2-7; 9 bases line up with TRBD2. The trim removed 3 bases at V and 2 bases at J, leaving 2 bases unmatched. CDR1 and CDR2 from the germline V gene are SGHTA and FQGNSA. The CDR3 length is 14 residues. The CDR3 DNA is TGTGCCAGCAGCTTGGCTAGCGGGACCTACGAGCAGTACTTC. This translates into CASSLASGTYEQYF.

The gene calls are TRBV9 and TRBJ1-6; D is unclear. Trimming removed 0 bases at V and 7 bases at J, with 11 bases between. The length of the CDR3 is 15 residues. The germline gives CDR1 SGDLS, CDR2 YYNGEE. CDR3 region: CASSVVGRMNSPLHF. CDR3 bases: TGTGCCAGCAGCGTAGTAGGGAGAATGAATTCACCCCTCCACTTT.

This clone was observed once. This rearrangement joins TRBV6-5 to TRBJ2-1; perhaps TRBD1 as D (6 bases). In germline, CDR1 is MNHEY, CDR2 SVGAGI. This CDR3 comprises 16 residues. Trimming left V 0 bases short and J 6 bases short, with 15 bases between. This CDR3 reads CASSYSKGTGLNEQFF. CDR3 sequence (DNA): TGTGCCAGCAGTTACTCGAAAGGTACAGGGCTCAATGAGCAGTTCTTC.

CDR3 loop: CASSDSGAADTQYF. The DNA of the CDR3 is TGTGCCAGCAGTGACTCGGGGGCCGCGGATACGCAGTATTTT. V and J are TRBV6-4 and TRBJ2-3; TRBD1 is a possible D gene (6 bases). The V gene's germline CDR1 is MRHNA and CDR2 SNTAGT. Trimming shortened V by 0 bases and J by 6 bases, and 10 bases separated the two germline ends. This CDR3 comprises 14 residues.

The DNA of the CDR3 is TGTGCCAGCAGTACCAAAACTAGATACACCGGGGAGCTGTTTTTT. Protein sequence: CASSTKTRYTGELFF. The chain couples TRBV6-5 to TRBJ2-2; a weak D match, TRBD2 (5 bases). Germline V gives CDR1 MNHEY, CDR2 SVGAGI. The CDR3 covers 15 residues. V lost 5 bases to trimming and J lost 3 bases, with 13 bases between them.